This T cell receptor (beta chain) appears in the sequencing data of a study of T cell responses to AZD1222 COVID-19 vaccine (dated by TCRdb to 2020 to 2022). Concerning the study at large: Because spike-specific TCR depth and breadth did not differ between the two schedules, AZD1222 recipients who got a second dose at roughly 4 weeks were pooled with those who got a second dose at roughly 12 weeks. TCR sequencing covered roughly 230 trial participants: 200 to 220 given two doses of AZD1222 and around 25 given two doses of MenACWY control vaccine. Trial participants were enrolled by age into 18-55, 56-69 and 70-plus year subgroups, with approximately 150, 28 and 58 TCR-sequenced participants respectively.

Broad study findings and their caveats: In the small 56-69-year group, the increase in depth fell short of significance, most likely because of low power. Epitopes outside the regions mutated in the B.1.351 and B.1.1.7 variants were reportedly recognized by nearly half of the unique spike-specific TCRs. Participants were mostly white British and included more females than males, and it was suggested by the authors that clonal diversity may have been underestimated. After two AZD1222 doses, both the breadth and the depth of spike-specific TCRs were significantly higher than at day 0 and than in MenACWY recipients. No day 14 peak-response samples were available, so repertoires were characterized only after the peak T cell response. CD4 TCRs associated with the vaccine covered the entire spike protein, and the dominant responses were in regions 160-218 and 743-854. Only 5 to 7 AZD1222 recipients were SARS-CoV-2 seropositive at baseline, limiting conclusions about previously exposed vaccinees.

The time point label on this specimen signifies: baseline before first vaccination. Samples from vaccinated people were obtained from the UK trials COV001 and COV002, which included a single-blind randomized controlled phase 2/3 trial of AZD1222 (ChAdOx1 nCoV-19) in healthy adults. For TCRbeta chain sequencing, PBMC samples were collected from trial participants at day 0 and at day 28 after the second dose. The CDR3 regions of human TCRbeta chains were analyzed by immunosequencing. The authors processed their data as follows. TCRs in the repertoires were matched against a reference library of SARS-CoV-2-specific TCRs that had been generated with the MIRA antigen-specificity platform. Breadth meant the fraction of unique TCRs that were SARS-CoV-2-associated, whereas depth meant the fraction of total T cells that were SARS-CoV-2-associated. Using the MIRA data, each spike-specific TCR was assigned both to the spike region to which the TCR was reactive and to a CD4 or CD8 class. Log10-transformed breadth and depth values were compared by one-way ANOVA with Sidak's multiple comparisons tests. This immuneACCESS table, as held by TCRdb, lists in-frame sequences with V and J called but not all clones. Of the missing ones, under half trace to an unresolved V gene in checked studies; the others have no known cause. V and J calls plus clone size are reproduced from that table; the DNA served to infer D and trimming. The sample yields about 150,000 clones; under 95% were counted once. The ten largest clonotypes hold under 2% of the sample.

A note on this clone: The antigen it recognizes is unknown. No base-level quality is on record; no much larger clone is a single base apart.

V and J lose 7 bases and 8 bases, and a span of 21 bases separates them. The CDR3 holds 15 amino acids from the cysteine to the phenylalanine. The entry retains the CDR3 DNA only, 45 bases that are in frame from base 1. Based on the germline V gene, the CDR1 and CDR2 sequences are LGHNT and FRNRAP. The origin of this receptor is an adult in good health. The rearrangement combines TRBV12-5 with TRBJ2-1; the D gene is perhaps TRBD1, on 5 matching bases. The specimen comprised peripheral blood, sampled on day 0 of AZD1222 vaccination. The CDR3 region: CASALRSREGDEQFF. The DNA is TGTGCTAGTGCTCTGAGGTCCAGGGAAGGGGATGAGCAGTTCTTC.